These 24 T cell receptor beta chains were all obtained from the same sample, sequenced in a study of cytomegalovirus exposure and HLA in healthy donors. PCR primers comprised 60 Vbeta and 13 Jbeta primers. Some clones are missing from TCRdb's copy, which holds only in-frame ones; the method was immunoSEQ multiplex PCR. The data contain 90,000 to 120,000 clones, roughly 82% of them singletons. Specimen: PBMCs. Receptors were obtained from a man aged 25 to 40 in good health and CMV-seropositive.

This clone was seen a single time. A read error may produce the germline difference seen at one junction end. This rearrangement joins TRBV4-2 to TRBJ2-6, with 8 bases fitting TRBD2. Looked up from germline, CDR1 is LGHNA and CDR2 is YNFKEQ. The CDR3 has 17 residues. The CDR3 DNA sequence: TGTGCCAGCAGCCAAGGGGCGACTAGCGCTGGGGCCAACGGCCTGACTTTC. It is translated as CASSQGATSAGANGLTF.

V and J are TRBV14 and TRBJ1-1; D may be TRBD1 (6 bases). Germline V gene data show CDR1 as SGHDN and CDR2 as FVKESK. V was clipped by 4 bases and J by 11 bases, with 23 bases between them. CDR3 size: 15 residues. This CDR3 reads CASSPWGGLSGEAFF. In DNA form, the CDR3 reads TGTGCCAGCAGCCCCTGGGGGGGGCTGAGTGGTGAGGCTTTCTTT.

The V and J genes are TRBV28 and TRBJ1-1; the D is unclear. V was cut by 3 bases and J by 1 base, with 15 bases left in between. The CDR3 runs to 16 residues. Germline loops: CDR1 MDHEN, CDR2 SYDVKM. The CDR3 DNA sequence: TGTGCCAGCAGTTTGAAGGCCCTCACAGAGAACACTGAAGCTTTCTTT. This codes for CASSLKALTENTEAFF.

As concerns this clone: The junction and the germline gene differ at one end; a read error may be behind it. This rearrangement joins TRBV7-9 to TRBJ2-7; maybe TRBD2 (5 bases). Germline V lookup: CDR1 SEHNR, CDR2 FQNEAQ (reference sequence). CDR3 length: 13 amino acids. This CDR3 is CSSSFSEVYEQYF. The CDR3 DNA reads TGTTCCAGCAGCTTTTCGGAGGTATACGAGCAGTACTTC.

For this clone: No conserved phenylalanine or tryptophan ends this CDR3, so it is likely a read error. The gene calls are TRBV11-2 and TRBJ1-2; D is unresolved. The CDR3 spans 15 residues. Germline CDR1 and CDR2: SGHAT and FQNNGV. With 5 bases removed from V and 2 bases from J, the gap between germline ends came to 15 bases. CDR3 sequence: CASSLPGRRNYGYTS. Here the CDR3 DNA reads TGTGCCAGCAGCCTACCGGGTAGAAGGAACTATGGCTACACCTCC.

This clone turned up a few times. The chain carries TRBV7-9 and TRBJ2-3; D gene ambiguous. This CDR3 has 12 residues. With 3 bases removed from V and 10 bases from J, the gap between germline ends came to 11 bases. Per the germline V gene, CDR1 is SEHNR and CDR2 is FQNEAQ (reference sequence). Here the CDR3 reads CASSFEYTPQYF. The CDR3 region has the DNA TGTGCCAGCAGCTTTGAATACACGCCGCAGTATTTT.

The chain couples TRBV10-3 to TRBJ2-7; 9 positions agree with TRBD1. CDR3 length: 14 residues. The V segment lost 2 bases and the J segment 13 bases; nucleotides outside the gene matches: 12. The germline V gene encodes CDR1 ENHRY and CDR2 SYGVKD. The CDR3 loop is CAISEVSSGTGFYF. The CDR3 nucleotides read TGTGCCATCAGTGAGGTCTCGAGTGGGACAGGGTTCTACTTC.

This rearrangement joins TRBV19 to TRBJ2-2; TRBD1 matches 9 bases. With 9 bases clipped from V and 6 bases from J, the junction kept 8 bases outside the gene matches. Germline assignment: CDR1 LNHDA and CDR2 SQIVND (reference sequence). The CDR3 has 14 amino acids. CDR3 region: CASVQGAFAGELFF. CDR3 sequence (DNA): TGTGCCAGCGTACAGGGGGCTTTCGCCGGGGAGCTGTTTTTT.

About this clone: An end of the junction differs from the germline gene, which may be a read error. V and J are TRBV6-5 and TRBJ2-3, with D perhaps TRBD1 (6 bases). The CDR3 length is 12 residues. The germline V gene has CDR1 MNHEY and CDR2 SVGAGI. The CDR3: CASSYSGVTQYF. In DNA form, the CDR3 reads TGTGCCAGCAGCTACTCAGGGGTTACGCAGTATTTT.

This chain connects TRBV6-5 to TRBJ1-6; D gene ambiguous. Germline CDR1 is MNHEY and CDR2 is SVGAGI. The CDR3 runs 12 residues. Trimming cost V 7 bases and J 7 bases, with 8 bases left between them. The CDR3 loop reads CASTTGNSPLHF. The CDR3 DNA is TGTGCCAGCACCACGGGGAATTCACCCCTCCACTTT.

This chain joins TRBV7-9 and TRBJ1-2; no reliable D call. V lost 5 bases, J lost 4 bases, and 17 bases lay in between. The CDR3 runs 15 residues. Per the germline V gene, CDR1 is SEHNR and CDR2 is FQNEAQ (reference sequence). This CDR3 reads CASSPPTAYFYGYTF. CDR3 DNA sequence: TGTGCCAGCAGCCCACCCACCGCGTATTTCTATGGCTACACCTTC.

V usage is TRBV2 and J usage is TRBJ2-6; D is ambiguous. Germline values: CDR1 SNHLY, CDR2 FYNNEI. With 0 bases removed from V and 1 base from J, the gap between germline ends came to 7 bases. CDR3 size: 16 residues. DNA for the CDR3: TGTGCCAGCAGTGAAGCAATTCCTTCTGGGGCCAACGTCCTGACTTTC. Translating it yields CASSEAIPSGANVLTF.

In regard to this clone: An end of the junction differs from the germline gene, which may be a read error. V is TRBV7-9 and J is TRBJ1-5, with D unresolved. The V gene's germline CDR1 is SEHNR and CDR2 FQNEAQ (reference sequence). The length of the CDR3 is 12 residues. This CDR3 reads CSSSYLSGPQHF. The CDR3 DNA reads TGTTCCAGCAGCTACTTGTCGGGGCCCCAGCATTTT.

The V and J genes are TRBV9 and TRBJ2-7, with 9 nucleotides matching TRBD2. J was trimmed by 2 bases and V by 3 bases; bases with no gene match: 9. Germline V gene sequence: CDR1 SGDLS, CDR2 YYNGEE. The CDR3 is 16 residues long. The chain's CDR3 is CASSAVLAGSAYEQYF. The CDR3 DNA reads TGTGCCAGCAGCGCAGTGCTAGCGGGGAGTGCCTACGAGCAGTACTTC.

J is TRBJ1-2 and V is TRBV19; D is uncertain. V shed 6 bases and J shed 1 base, with 12 bases lying between them. There are 14 residues in the CDR3. Germline V CDR1 and CDR2: LNHDA, SQIVND (reference sequence). CDR3 amino acids: CASSHPGFNYGYTF. Written as DNA, the CDR3 is TGTGCCAGTAGCCACCCGGGGTTTAACTATGGCTACACCTTC.

The V gene is TRBV9, the J gene TRBJ1-5, with D possibly matching TRBD1 (5 bases). Looked up from germline, CDR1 is SGDLS and CDR2 is YYNGEE. V lost 4 bases and J lost 0, with 11 bases in between. This CDR3 region has 15 residues. This CDR3 reads CASSRSDSSNQPQHF. Written as DNA, the CDR3 is TGTGCCAGCAGCCGATCCGACAGTAGCAATCAGCCCCAGCATTTT. Full variable domain (outside the CDR3, taken from reference TRBV9 and TRBJ1-5): DSGVTQTPKHLITATGQRVTLRCSPRSGDLSVYWYQQSLDQGLQFLIQYYNGEERAKGNILERFSAQQFPDLHSELNLSSLELGDSALYFCASSRSDSSNQPQHFGDGTRLSIL.

The rearrangement joins TRBV6-1 to TRBJ2-7, with D perhaps TRBD1 (5 bases). Germline V gene data show CDR1 as MNHNS and CDR2 as SASEGT. CDR3 length equals 12 residues. V was cut by 4 bases and J by 3 bases, with 7 bases left in between. This chain's CDR3 is CASSVQGYEQYF. The CDR3 nucleotides read TGTGCCAGCAGTGTTCAGGGCTACGAGCAGTACTTC.

The chain couples TRBV5-1 to TRBJ2-2, with 10 bases fitting TRBD2. Germline assignment: CDR1 SGHRS and CDR2 YFSETQ. V lost 7 bases, J lost 7 bases, and 10 bases stayed unmatched. The CDR3 runs 15 residues. The CDR3 DNA follows: TGCGCCAGCTCCGCCGTAGCGGGGGGCGGCGGGGAGCTGTTTTTT. Amino acid sequence: CASSAVAGGGGELFF. The full variable domain, its missing parts supplied by reference TRBV5-1 and TRBJ2-2, is KAGVTQTPRYLIKTRGQQVTLSCSPISGHRSVSWYQQTPGQGLQFLFEYFSETQRNKGNFPGRFSGRQFSNSRSEMNVSTLELGDSALYLCASSAVAGGGGELFFGEGSRLTVL.

This clone was picked up a small number of times. V usage is TRBV18 and J usage is TRBJ2-7, with a weak D call TRBD1 (5 bases). The CDR3 is made up of 14 amino acids. V was clipped by 6 bases and J by 6 bases, with 18 bases between them. Germline V gene data show CDR1 as KGHSH and CDR2 as LQKENI. The CDR3, as DNA: TGTGCCAGCTCTCCCGGCAGGGCTGTTCTCGAGCAGTACTTC. It translates to CASSPGRAVLEQYF. The full variable domain, its missing parts supplied by reference TRBV18 and TRBJ2-7, is NAGVMQNPRHLVRRRGQEARLRCSPMKGHSHVYWYRQLPEEGLKFMVYLQKENIIDESGMPKERFSAEFPKEGPSILRIQQVVRGDSAAYFCASSPGRAVLEQYFGPGTRLTVT.

The J gene is TRBJ2-3, the V gene TRBV25-1, with a weak D call TRBD2 (5 bases). V was pared by 4 bases and J by 0 bases, with 8 bases between. CDR3 length equals 14 residues. From germline, CDR1 is MGHDK and CDR2 SYGVNS. CDR3 in amino acids: CASSGTSSTDTQYF. CDR3 in DNA: TGTGCCAGCAGTGGGACTTCCAGCACAGATACGCAGTATTTT.

A word on this clone: At one boundary the junction diverges from the germline segment, which might be a read error. This sequence joins TRBV11-2 and TRBJ2-4; a possible D gene is TRBD1 (7 bases). Germline V gene data show CDR1 as SGHAT and CDR2 as FQNNGV. This CDR3 comprises 13 residues. This CDR3 reads CASSLVRGQRRDF. The CDR3 DNA is TGTGCCAGCAGCTTAGTTAGGGGGCAACGGAGGGACTTC.

The chain recombines TRBV10-2 with TRBJ2-1, with D maybe TRBD1 (5 bases). This CDR3 spans 16 amino acids. Germline V gene lookup returns CDR1 WSHSY and CDR2 SAAADI. V was cut by 6 bases and J by 2 bases, with 17 bases left in between. CDR3 sequence (DNA): TGCGCCAGCAGAGAAGATCAGGGAAAACCCTACAATGAGCAGTTCTTC. Its translation is CASREDQGKPYNEQFF.

The chain uses TRBV19 and TRBJ1-4, with D possibly being TRBD1 (6 bases). This CDR3 is 14 amino acids long. The germline gives CDR1 LNHDA, CDR2 SQIVND (reference sequence). V lost 4 bases to trimming and J lost 14 bases, with 20 bases between them. The CDR3 region is CASSRGGGGKGLFF. Written as DNA, the CDR3 is TGTGCCAGTAGTAGAGGAGGGGGAGGGAAGGGGCTGTTTTTT.

A word on this clone: At one of its ends the junction is not consistent with the germline gene, which may arise from a read error. The chain carries TRBV7-9 and TRBJ1-1; 10 bases are shared with TRBD1. The CDR3 spans 15 residues. CDR1 and CDR2 (germline): SEHNR, FQNEAQ (reference sequence). As DNA, the CDR3 is TGTTCCAGCAGCGGGAGGACAGGGGGGAACACTGAAGCTTTCTTT. This gives the protein CSSSGRTGGNTEAFF.